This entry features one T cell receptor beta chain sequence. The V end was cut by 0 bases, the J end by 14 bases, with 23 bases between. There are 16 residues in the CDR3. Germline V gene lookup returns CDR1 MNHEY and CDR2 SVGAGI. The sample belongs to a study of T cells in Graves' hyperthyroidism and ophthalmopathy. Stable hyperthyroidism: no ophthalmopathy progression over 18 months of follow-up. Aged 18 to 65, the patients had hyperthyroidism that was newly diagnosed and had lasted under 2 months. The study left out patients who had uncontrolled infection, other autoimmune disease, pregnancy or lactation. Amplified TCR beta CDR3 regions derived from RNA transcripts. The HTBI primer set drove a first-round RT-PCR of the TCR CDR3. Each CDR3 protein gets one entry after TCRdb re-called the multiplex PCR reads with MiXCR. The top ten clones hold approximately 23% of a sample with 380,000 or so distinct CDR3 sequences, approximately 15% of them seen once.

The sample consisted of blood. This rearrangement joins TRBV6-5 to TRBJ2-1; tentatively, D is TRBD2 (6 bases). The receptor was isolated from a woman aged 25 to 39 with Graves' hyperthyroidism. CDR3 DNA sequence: TGTGCCAGCAGTTACTCGCGGGACCCTGGGTTGAATAGGGAGTTCTTC. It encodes CASSYSRDPGLNREFF.